This TCR beta chain was captured in a study of neurological immune-mediated disorders. This clonotype has ten or more counts. The germline gives CDR1 SEHNR, CDR2 FQNEAQ (reference sequence). This CDR3 spans 14 amino acids. Trimming pared 5 bases from V and 8 bases from J, leaving 16 bases between. TCRdb reanalysed the 5' RACE reads using MiXCR and keeps one entry per CDR3 protein. The sample carries tens of thousands of distinct CDR3 sequences, roughly 13% recorded once. Indicated time point: longitudinal time-point 1 (baseline). The chain recombines TRBV7-9 with TRBJ2-1; D is perhaps TRBD1 (5 bases). The source is a female donor with HTLV-1-associated myelopathy (HAM/TSP). Sequenced sample: PBMCs. The CDR3 region is CASSIMTVLDEQFF. CDR3 coding DNA: TGTGCCAGCAGCATAATGACAGTGTTAGATGAGCAGTTCTTC.